The next 10 T cell receptor beta chains were all read from a single sample in a study of cytomegalovirus exposure and HLA in healthy donors. The study ran its PCR with 60 Vbeta and 13 Jbeta primers. Clones were read by immunoSEQ multiplex PCR, and TCRdb kept only the in-frame ones, dropping some. The sample lists over 65,000 clones, under 70% occurring once. The material sequenced was PBMCs. These receptor sequences come from a woman between 50 and 59 years old in good health and CMV-seropositive.

This chain joins TRBV28 and TRBJ1-6, with a possible D match to TRBD1 (5 bases). Trimming shortened V by 7 bases and J by 14 bases, and 18 bases separated the two germline ends. This CDR3 is 13 amino acids long. CDR1 is MDHEN and CDR2 is SYDVKM in the germline V gene. CDR3: CASKAGPGEALHF. The CDR3 DNA follows: TGTGCCAGCAAAGCCGGACCGGGGGAGGCCCTCCACTTT.

The chain recombines TRBV4-1 with TRBJ1-2, with unresolved D. Trimming left V 2 bases short and J 0 bases short, with 16 bases between. CDR1 MGHRA and CDR2 YSYEKL come from the germline V gene. The CDR3 runs to 17 residues. CDR3 protein: CASSQTPGSLTNYGYTF. CDR3 in DNA: TGCGCCAGCAGCCAAACCCCCGGGTCTCTAACTAACTATGGCTACACCTTC.

The chain joins TRBV13 to TRBJ2-2; 8 bases are a match to TRBD1. In germline, CDR1 is PRHDT, CDR2 FYEKMQ (reference sequence). V was clipped by 5 bases and J by 11 bases; unmatched bases: 4. This CDR3 has 12 residues. Here the CDR3 reads CASSPDRGELFF. The CDR3 DNA sequence: TGTGCCAGCAGCCCCGACAGGGGAGAGCTGTTTTTT.

The rearrangement joins TRBV5-1 to TRBJ2-1; D unclear. This CDR3 comprises 15 residues. In germline, CDR1 is SGHRS, CDR2 YFSETQ. V was trimmed by 1 base and J by 6 bases, leaving 14 bases between them. CDR3 in amino acids: CASSLNPPPGNEQFF. DNA for the CDR3: TGCGCCAGCAGCTTGAACCCCCCTCCGGGCAATGAGCAGTTCTTC.

The CDR3 loop reads CASSPSSGTKQYEQYF. The CDR3 DNA reads as TGTGCCAGCAGTCCGTCTTCCGGGACAAAGCAATACGAGCAGTACTTC. This chain joins TRBV27 and TRBJ2-7; D is perhaps TRBD1 (6 bases). The CDR3 is made up of 16 amino acids. The V end was cut by 5 bases, the J end by 4 bases, with 21 bases between. The V gene's germline CDR1 is MNHEY and CDR2 SMNVEV (reference sequence).

The chain employs TRBV7-9 and TRBJ2-5; weak D call: TRBD2 (6 bases). The germline gives CDR1 SEHNR, CDR2 FQNEAQ (reference sequence). The CDR3 has 12 residues. The CDR3 protein is CSLHSGVETQYF. CDR3 DNA sequence: TGTTCCTTACACTCGGGAGTCGAGACCCAGTACTTC.

The chain uses TRBV5-1 and TRBJ2-3; 7 positions agree with TRBD2. The CDR3 has 15 residues. CDR1 and CDR2 (germline): SGHRS, YFSETQ. With 1 base clipped from V and 2 bases from J, the junction kept 4 bases outside the gene matches. CDR3 sequence (DNA): TGCGCCAGCAGCTTGACCGGGGGGATCACAGATACGCAGTATTTT. Translating it yields CASSLTGGITDTQYF.

Comments on this clone: This sample includes further DNA sequences coding for the same CDR3. This sequence joins TRBV5-1 and TRBJ2-1, with 7 nucleotides matching TRBD1. CDR1 is SGHRS and CDR2 is YFSETQ in the germline V gene. After removal of 0 bases from V and 5 bases from J, the junction contained 5 bases not matched to a gene. The CDR3 length is 15 residues. The CDR3 loop is CASSLVTGENNEQFF. For the CDR3, the DNA is TGCGCCAGCAGCTTGGTCACAGGGGAAAACAATGAGCAGTTCTTC. The variable domain in full, completed from reference TRBV5-1 and TRBJ2-1, reads KAGVTQTPRYLIKTRGQQVTLSCSPISGHRSVSWYQQTPGQGLQFLFEYFSETQRNKGNFPGRFSGRQFSNSRSEMNVSTLELGDSALYLCASSLVTGENNEQFFGPGTRLTVL.

This clone has a handful of counts. The J gene is TRBJ2-7, the V gene TRBV11-2, with 7 positions matching TRBD1. From germline, CDR1 is SGHAT and CDR2 FQNNGV. Trimming cost V 6 bases and J 2 bases; bases outside gene matches: 19. The CDR3 is made up of 18 amino acids. The CDR3 loop reads CASRNLRTGTEAAYEQYF. CDR3 bases: TGTGCCAGCAGGAACCTTCGAACCGGGACAGAAGCCGCCTACGAGCAGTACTTC.

The chain is built from TRBV4-1 and TRBJ1-2, with D possibly TRBD1 on 6 matching bases. The germline V and J ends were trimmed by 0 bases and 4 bases, with 24 bases remaining between them. CDR1 MGHRA and CDR2 YSYEKL come from the germline V gene. The CDR3 has 19 residues. Written as DNA, the CDR3 is TGCGCCAGCAGCCAAGATCATTTTCTAGACAAACAGGGAGTCTATGGCTACACCTTC. As protein: CASSQDHFLDKQGVYGYTF.